This note documents a single TCR beta chain sequence. Its antigen is still unknown. The sample holds no much larger clone one base away, and base qualities are not on file. Enrolling through a virtual design, the prospective study's participants ranged in age from roughly 18 to 95 years and lived across more than 20 United States geographic areas. Cohort assignment in the prospective study relied on participant-reported clinical history from a screening survey and a study questionnaire. Recovered participants in ImmuneRACE Cohort 3 were defined by two consecutive negative NP/OP PCR tests, clearance by a healthcare professional, or resolution of symptoms. In the prospective study, whole blood, serum and a nasopharyngeal or oropharyngeal swab were collected from each participant by mobile phlebotomists. Participants in the prospective study had the option to provide additional blood draws and questionnaires over an approximately 2-month period. Blood samples from the prospective study were shipped frozen or at room temperature prior to DNA extraction.

The germline ends are 13 bases apart after V is trimmed by 3 bases and J by 4 bases. According to the germline V gene, CDR1 reads SQVTM and CDR2 reads ANQGSEA. Inclusive of the bounding cysteine and phenylalanine, the CDR3 is 13 residues long. Only the CDR3 DNA is retained, 39 bases long and in frame from the first base. This specimen belongs to a study of blood T cell repertoires in COVID-19 (dated by TCRdb to 2020 to 2021). Looking at the study overall: Samples covering the acute and convalescent phases of COVID-19 were provided by collaborators in the United States, Italy and Spain. The material from the prospective study consisted of cDNA or gDNA derived from T cells, B-cell-depleted T cells, or PBMCs. Deeply sampled blood TCRbeta repertoires from subjects exposed to, actively infected with, or recovered from COVID-19 were included in the dataset. A freely available public database, intended as a resource for researchers studying the immune response to SARS-CoV-2, is where the repertoires were released. Samples were obtained from the ongoing ImmuneRACE study (first 160 participants) and from about 1,300 subjects provided by 6 global collaborators. The sample metadata nearly always contained a de-identified subject ID, COVID-19 status, age in years and sex. Where available, HLA class I and class II types were taken from metadata supplied by the sample provider and were not determined by assay-based typing. Overall results and qualifications from the work: The amount of clinical and demographic metadata varied by source and participant and was provided uncurated.

TCRbeta CDR3 regions were amplified from genomic DNA by means of the immunoSEQ Assay, a bias-controlled multiplex PCR. The study's own analysis went as follows. The number of nucleated cells in each sample was estimated from the amplification of reference gene primers within the assay. To quantify the absolute abundance of each unique TCRbeta CDR3 rearrangement, sequence reads were collapsed and filtered. For each sample, productive Simpson clonality was calculated as the square root of Simpson's diversity index over productive rearrangements. TCRdb took over this immuneACCESS table, retaining in-frame rearrangements with V and J assigned. Such tables are incomplete; in checked studies, under half of the missing clones stem from an unresolved V gene, and the remainder is unexplained. V, J and clone size were drawn from that table, and D and trimming were deduced from the DNA. Recorded for this sample are under 350,000 clones; under 90% of them occurred a single time. The ten top clones hold 3.5% to 4.5% of the sample.

What was sequenced was PBMCs or T cells enriched from blood (not recorded which). The sequence came from a young man who had recovered from COVID-19. In this chain, TRBV29-1 is recombined with TRBJ2-7, with no D gene named confidently. The DNA sequence is TGCAGCGTTGAGAGTCCCTCTCCATACGAGCAGTACTTC. Translated, it reads CSVESPSPYEQYF.